These 7 T cell receptor beta chains came from one sample sequenced in a study of blood T cell repertoires in COVID-19. Libraries were prepared by immunoSEQ multiplex PCR; TCRdb keeps only in-frame clonotypes and omits some of them. The table shows around 260,000 clones, with 88% occurring only once. The sequenced material came from peripheral blood. These receptors were collected from a human donor in a cohort sampled during active COVID-19.

This sequence joins TRBV6-6 and TRBJ1-2; TRBD1 matches 9 bases. CDR3 length equals 15 residues. The junction had 9 bases not matched to a gene; V was cut back by 5 bases and J by 5 bases. The germline gives CDR1 MNHNY, CDR2 SVGAGI (reference sequence). CDR3 sequence (DNA): TGTGCCAGCAGTCGGCCGGGACAGGGTCTGTATGGCTACACCTTC. Translating it yields CASSRPGQGLYGYTF.

The chain combines TRBV10-3 with TRBJ2-3; TRBD1 is a possible D gene (5 bases). The germline V gene has CDR1 ENHRY and CDR2 SYGVKD. The CDR3 runs 16 residues. The germline V and J ends were trimmed by 6 bases and 3 bases, with 19 bases remaining between them. The CDR3 loop reads CAIRVAPAGLTDTQYF. The DNA for the CDR3 is TGTGCCATCAGAGTAGCCCCAGCAGGGTTGACAGATACGCAGTATTTT.

This clone was detected only a few times. This chain joins TRBV5-4 and TRBJ1-2; 7 nucleotides line up with TRBD1. J lost 4 bases, V lost 7 bases, and 10 bases had no gene match. This CDR3 region has 14 residues. The germline V gene has CDR1 SGHNT and CDR2 YYREEE (reference sequence). CDR3 protein: CASRREGASYGYTF. DNA of the CDR3: TGTGCCAGCCGTCGGGAGGGGGCGTCCTATGGCTACACCTTC. Full variable domain (remainder filled in from reference TRBV5-4 and TRBJ1-2): ETGVTQSPTHLIKTRGQQVTLRCSSQSGHNTVSWYQQALGQGPQFIFQYYREEENGRGNFPPRFSGLQFPNYSSELNVNALELDDSALYLCASRREGASYGYTFGSGTRLTVV.

This chain uses TRBV4-3 with TRBJ1-1; D remains ambiguous. In germline, CDR1 is LGHNA, CDR2 YSLEER. This CDR3 contains 15 residues. Trimming took 0 bases from V and 2 from J, leaving 10 bases between them. DNA for the CDR3: TGCGCCAGCAGCCAAGAATCGCGAGCCAACACTGAAGCTTTCTTT. Residues: CASSQESRANTEAFF.

This sequence joins TRBV4-3 and TRBJ2-7; possibly TRBD2 for D (7 bases). Germline CDR1 reads LGHNA; CDR2 reads YSLEER. The ends were cut back, 0 bases at V and 5 bases at J, with 11 bases in the middle. CDR3 length: 14 amino acids. The chain's CDR3 is CASSQDGGGNEQYF. For the CDR3, the DNA is TGCGCCAGCAGCCAAGATGGCGGGGGCAACGAGCAGTACTTC.

The genes are TRBV9 and TRBJ2-3; TRBD2 matches 12 bases. V lost 0 bases to trimming and J lost 0 bases; unmatched junction nucleotides: 5. The CDR3 has 18 residues. Germline V gene lookup returns CDR1 SGDLS and CDR2 YYNGEE. The CDR3: CASSVETSGSRSTDTQYF. CDR3 bases: TGTGCCAGCAGCGTAGAGACTAGCGGGAGCCGTAGCACAGATACGCAGTATTTT.

The rearrangement links TRBV19 to TRBJ2-4; D unclear. The germline V gene encodes CDR1 LNHDA and CDR2 SQIVND (reference sequence). The CDR3 extends over 10 amino acids. With 3 bases removed from V and 9 bases from J, the gap between germline ends came to 3 bases. The CDR3 DNA follows: TGTGCCAGTAGTATCTTCATTCAGTACTTC. As protein: CASSIFIQYF.